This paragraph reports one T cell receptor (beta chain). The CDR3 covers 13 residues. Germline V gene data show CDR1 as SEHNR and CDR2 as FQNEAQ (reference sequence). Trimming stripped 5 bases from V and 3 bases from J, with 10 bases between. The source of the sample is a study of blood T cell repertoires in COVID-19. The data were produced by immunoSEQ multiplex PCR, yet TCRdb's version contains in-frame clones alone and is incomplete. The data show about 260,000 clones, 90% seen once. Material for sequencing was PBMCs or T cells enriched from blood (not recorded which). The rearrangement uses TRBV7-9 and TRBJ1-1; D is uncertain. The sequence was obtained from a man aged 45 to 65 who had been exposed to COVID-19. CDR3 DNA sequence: TGTGCCAGCAGCCCGATAGATTACACTGAAGCTTTCTTT. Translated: CASSPIDYTEAFF.